The 10 T cell receptor beta chains in this list originate from one sample, sequenced in a study of T cells in localized non-small cell lung cancer. TCRdb's table, derived via immunoSEQ multiplex PCR, lists solely in-frame clones and lacks some. The data contain about 54,000 clones, around 86% of them singletons. Source: peripheral blood, taken before any cancer treatment. The receptors were sampled from a female donor at least 60 years old with stage II squamous cell lung carcinoma.

The sample holds many counts of this clone. Different DNA sequences within this sample yield the same CDR3. This chain uses TRBV18 with TRBJ1-6; 10 nucleotides match TRBD1. The germline V gene encodes CDR1 KGHSH and CDR2 LQKENI. The CDR3 has 14 amino acids. V lost 4 bases, J lost 7 bases, and 1 base stayed unmatched. The CDR3 reads CASSRDRGNSPLHF. The CDR3 nucleotides read TGTGCCAGCTCACGGGACAGGGGAAATTCACCCCTCCACTTT.

The gene calls are TRBV9 and TRBJ1-6, with D perhaps matching TRBD1 (5 bases). With 2 bases removed from V and 8 bases from J, the gap between germline ends came to 14 bases. The CDR3 sequence is 15 residues long. Per the germline V gene, CDR1 is SGDLS and CDR2 is YYNGEE. CDR3 in DNA: TGTGCCAGCAGCGTCCAGGGTGGGAGGGATTCACCCCTCCACTTT. Translation gives CASSVQGGRDSPLHF.

This clone was counted only a few times. The rearrangement uses TRBV6-1 and TRBJ1-1; the D gene is possibly TRBD1 (6 bases). The CDR3 loop spans 14 amino acids. The germline V and J ends were trimmed by 5 bases and 1 base, with 11 bases remaining between them. Germline assignment: CDR1 MNHNS and CDR2 SASEGT. CDR3 DNA sequence: TGTGCCAGCAGTCCGGGGGCCGAGAACACTGAAGCTTTCTTT. Translated, it gives CASSPGAENTEAFF.

The V gene is TRBV6-5, the J gene TRBJ1-1; D perhaps matches TRBD1 (5 bases). CDR1 MNHEY and CDR2 SVGAGI come from the germline V gene. Between the trimmed V and J ends, which lost 2 bases and 3 bases, there was a span of 13 bases. The length of the CDR3 is 15 residues. CDR3 sequence (DNA): TGTGCCAGCAGTTACAGGGGCAGGAGGGACACTGAAGCTTTCTTT. Its protein product is CASSYRGRRDTEAFF.

The CDR3 is CASSPGDNTDTQYF. For the CDR3, the DNA is TGCGCCAGCAGCCCTGGGGACAACACAGATACGCAGTATTTT. This chain uses TRBV5-1 with TRBJ2-3; possible D gene TRBD1, 6 bases. CDR1 and CDR2 (germline): SGHRS, YFSETQ. CDR3 size: 14 residues. V lost 4 bases and J 2 bases, leaving 11 bases between the germline ends.

J is TRBJ2-7 and V is TRBV5-1; TRBD1 agrees at 7 bases. With V trimmed by 0 bases and J by 13 bases, 13 bases remained unmatched. Germline loops: CDR1 SGHRS, CDR2 YFSETQ. The CDR3 extends over 14 amino acids. CDR3 coding DNA: TGCGCCAGCAGCTTGGACCCTGGGACAGCCGCTCTCTACTTC. Translating it yields CASSLDPGTAALYF.

The chain combines TRBV5-4 with TRBJ1-1; no clear D. Trimming stripped 3 bases from V and 0 bases from J, with 12 bases between. CDR1 SGHNT and CDR2 YYREEE come from the germline V gene (reference sequence). The CDR3 extends over 15 amino acids. CDR3 residues: CASSSRVNMNTEAFF. CDR3 bases: TGTGCCAGCAGCTCCCGGGTCAACATGAACACTGAAGCTTTCTTT.

This sequence joins TRBV7-9 and TRBJ2-5; 10 bases line up with TRBD1. Trimming at V came to 5 bases and at J to 1 base, leaving 4 bases not matched to a gene. This CDR3 has 15 amino acids. CDR1 and CDR2 (germline): SEHNR, FQNEAQ (reference sequence). CDR3 nucleotides: TGTGCCAGCAGCGCGGACAGGGGGGTCCAAGAGACCCAGTACTTC. Translated: CASSADRGVQETQYF.

The rearrangement joins TRBV5-4 to TRBJ2-3; 12 nucleotides align to TRBD2. V lost 4 bases to trimming and J lost 6 bases; unmatched junction nucleotides: 6. The length of the CDR3 is 15 residues. Germline assignment: CDR1 SGHNT and CDR2 YYREEE (reference sequence). The CDR3 region is CASSAVGLAGDTQYF. The CDR3 DNA is TGTGCCAGCAGCGCGGTCGGACTAGCGGGGGATACGCAGTATTTT.

The chain employs TRBV5-1 and TRBJ1-1; the match to TRBD1 covers 7 bases. V lost 5 bases, J lost 3 bases, and 7 bases stayed unmatched. There are 14 residues in the CDR3. CDR1 is SGHRS and CDR2 is YFSETQ in the germline V gene. As DNA, the CDR3 is TGCGCCAGCAGTTTCGGGACAGTTGACACTGAAGCTTTCTTT. It encodes CASSFGTVDTEAFF.